The entry below describes one T cell receptor (beta chain). The antigen is undetermined. This entry is derived from a study of human versus mouse CDR3 diversity and MHC coevolution. Study findings and constraints: Human T cells underwent selection on six or seven different MHC II alleles. Among all groups, most of the three human donors showed least clonal inequality.

Cells were CD45RO-negative CD62L-positive naive CD4 T cells sorted from PBMCs. Produced via immunoSEQ multiplex PCR; TCRdb's table is partial and in-frame only. Of tens of thousands of clones listed, around 93% are singletons. The sample comprised naive CD4+ T cells from blood. The subset denotes: CD45RO-negative CD62L-positive naive CD4 T cells. The clonotype originates from a person between 25 and 69 years old in good health.

CDR3 in amino acids: CAITRVPRRGSYNEQFF. The DNA of the CDR3 is TGTGCCATCACCCGGGTGCCGCGCAGGGGCTCCTACAATGAGCAGTTCTTC. The chain carries TRBV10-3 and TRBJ2-1; perhaps TRBD1 as D (6 bases). Germline CDR1 reads ENHRY; CDR2 reads SYGVKD. This CDR3 is 17 amino acids long. V dropped 7 bases and J dropped 0 bases, with 19 bases sitting between them.